These 24 T cell receptor beta chains originate from one sample sequenced in a study of blood T cell repertoires in COVID-19. The assay was immunoSEQ multiplex PCR, and TCRdb's table has in-frame clones only and misses some. The data contain 15,000 to 20,000 clones, over 75% of them singletons. The sample was peripheral blood. The origin of the receptors is a human donor in a cohort sampled during active COVID-19.

J is TRBJ1-1 and V is TRBV9; 8 positions match TRBD1. Losses at the gene ends were 3 bases for V and 5 bases for J; bases not matched to a gene: 6. There are 14 residues in the CDR3. Germline V gene data show CDR1 as SGDLS and CDR2 as YYNGEE. The CDR3 DNA reads as TGTGCCAGCAGCGGGGGACAGGTCGGTACTGAAGCTTTCTTT. It translates to CASSGGQVGTEAFF.

This clone was observed a few times. J is TRBJ1-4 and V is TRBV5-6; tentatively, D is TRBD1 (5 bases). There are 12 residues in the CDR3. V lost 7 bases, J lost 4 bases, and 8 bases lay in between. CDR1 SGHDT and CDR2 YYEEEE come from the germline V gene. In DNA form, the CDR3 reads TGTGCCAGCGGGGCCCTTAATGAAAAACTGTTTTTT. Protein sequence: CASGALNEKLFF.

The genes are TRBV25-1 and TRBJ2-2; D remains ambiguous. Germline CDR1 and CDR2: MGHDK and SYGVNS. The V gene lost 2 bases and the J gene lost 0 bases, with 10 bases spanning the gap. The length of the CDR3 is 16 residues. CDR3: CASSEMQDPNTGELFF. As DNA, the CDR3 is TGTGCCAGCAGTGAAATGCAGGATCCGAACACCGGGGAGCTGTTTTTT.

This clone occurred once. This sequence joins TRBV7-9 and TRBJ1-1; 7 positions agree with TRBD1. The length of the CDR3 is 13 residues. Trimming took 4 bases from V and 8 from J; bases not matched to a gene: 7. Germline CDR1 reads SEHNR; CDR2 reads FQNEAQ (reference sequence). This CDR3 reads CASSYRTGPEAFF. The DNA for the CDR3 is TGTGCCAGCAGCTACCGGACAGGCCCCGAAGCTTTCTTT.

The rearrangement uses TRBV9 and TRBJ1-4; a possible D gene is TRBD1 (5 bases). CDR1 SGDLS and CDR2 YYNGEE come from the germline V gene. This CDR3 region has 14 residues. The germline V and J ends were trimmed by 4 bases and 0 bases, with 7 bases remaining between them. DNA of the CDR3: TGTGCCAGCAGCCCGACAGCAACTAATGAAAAACTGTTTTTT. It yields the protein CASSPTATNEKLFF.

The V gene is TRBV9, the J gene TRBJ1-4; 9 nucleotides line up with TRBD1. This CDR3 is built from 14 residues. With V trimmed by 3 bases and J by 7 bases, 4 bases remained unmatched. CDR1 is SGDLS, CDR2 YYNGEE, per germline. CDR3 nucleotides: TGTGCCAGCAGCGACAGGGGGCAGGGTGAAAAACTGTTTTTT. Its protein is CASSDRGQGEKLFF. Filled out from reference TRBV9 and TRBJ1-4, the complete variable domain reads DSGVTQTPKHLITATGQRVTLRCSPRSGDLSVYWYQQSLDQGLQFLIQYYNGEERAKGNILERFSAQQFPDLHSELNLSSLELGDSALYFCASSDRGQGEKLFFGSGTQLSVL.

In its sample, this clone was seen a few times. The J gene is TRBJ2-1, the V gene TRBV6-4; 7 bases are shared with TRBD2. V shed 2 bases, J shed 3 bases, and the junction held 4 bases outside the gene matches. Germline CDR1 MRHNA, CDR2 SNTAGT. CDR3 length: 15 amino acids. CDR3 DNA: TGTGCCAGCAGTGACCGCGCGGGAGACTACAATGAGCAGTTCTTC. Its translation: CASSDRAGDYNEQFF.

This clone was found a few times. The V call is TRBV7-6, the J call TRBJ2-7, with D maybe TRBD2 (5 bases). Deletions cut 3 bases from V and 7 bases from J, with 13 bases between. The CDR3 length is 13 residues. The germline CDR1 and CDR2 sequences are SGHVS and FNYEAQ. The CDR3: CASSFEGLREQYF. The CDR3 nucleotides read TGTGCCAGCAGCTTCGAGGGCCTAAGGGAGCAGTACTTC.

The V and J genes are TRBV19 and TRBJ2-1; D may be TRBD1 (5 bases). The germline V gene has CDR1 LNHDA and CDR2 SQIVND (reference sequence). CDR3 length: 13 residues. With 7 bases removed from V and 4 bases from J, the gap between germline ends came to 11 bases. CDR3: CASTTDRYNEQFF. CDR3 coding DNA: TGTGCCAGTACCACCGACAGATACAATGAGCAGTTCTTC.

The chain has TRBV30 and TRBJ2-7; TRBD1 aligns across 9 bases. V lost 5 bases and J lost 4; bases outside the gene matches: 9. In germline, CDR1 is GTSNPN, CDR2 SVGIG (reference sequence). The CDR3 contains 14 residues. DNA for the CDR3: TGTGCCTGGGATCCGGGACAGGGAAATTACGAGCAGTACTTC. Its translation: CAWDPGQGNYEQYF.

The chain couples TRBV19 to TRBJ2-1; 8 bases agree with TRBD2. CDR1 and CDR2 (germline): LNHDA, SQIVND (reference sequence). The V and J ends lost 3 bases and 8 bases, in that order; junction bases with no gene match: 9. The CDR3 is 15 residues long. CDR3 in amino acids: CASSITGGRVDEQFF. CDR3 nucleotide sequence: TGTGCCAGTAGTATTACGGGAGGGAGAGTTGATGAGCAGTTCTTC.

The CDR3 sequence: CASRPLAQGGADTQYF. In nucleotides, the CDR3 is TGTGCCAGCAGGCCACTAGCGCAAGGAGGTGCAGATACGCAGTATTTT. The chain recombines TRBV28 with TRBJ2-3, with 7 bases aligning to TRBD2. The CDR3 totals 16 residues. With V trimmed by 6 bases and J by 4 bases, 13 bases remained unmatched. Germline V CDR1 and CDR2: MDHEN, SYDVKM.

In its sample, this clone was seen a few times. The V and J genes are TRBV2 and TRBJ1-6; 10 bases are a match to TRBD1. CDR1 and CDR2 (germline): SNHLY, FYNNEI. The CDR3 is 12 residues long. V trimming: 8 bases; J trimming: 10 bases; junction bases outside the gene matches: 2. In DNA form, the CDR3 reads TGTGCCAGCGGGACAGGGGCCTCACCCCTCCACTTT. As protein: CASGTGASPLHF.

The CDR3 region has the DNA TGTGCCAGCAGTGACGGGACAGGGGGCACAGATACGCAGTATTTT. It is translated as CASSDGTGGTDTQYF. The chain couples TRBV6-4 to TRBJ2-3, with 10 bases lining up with TRBD1. The CDR3 is made up of 15 amino acids. V lost 2 bases, J lost 1 base, and 0 bases stayed unmatched. CDR1 MRHNA and CDR2 SNTAGT come from the germline V gene.

This chain uses TRBV11-3 with TRBJ1-3, with D possibly TRBD1 on 6 matching bases. This CDR3 comprises 16 residues. The V gene lost 3 bases and the J gene lost 0 bases, with 12 bases spanning the gap. Germline-derived CDR1 and CDR2 are SGHNT and YENEEA. As DNA, the CDR3 is TGTGCCAGCAGCTTTGACTGGGACATCTCTGGAAACACCATATATTTT. Amino acids: CASSFDWDISGNTIYF.

The chain joins TRBV2 to TRBJ2-7; D might be TRBD2 (6 bases). The germline gives CDR1 SNHLY, CDR2 FYNNEI. Trimming left V 6 bases short and J 7 bases short, with 16 bases between. The CDR3 runs to 13 residues. The CDR3, as DNA: TGTGCCAGCAGATGGGACTCGGGCGGAGAGCAGTACTTC. The encoded protein is CASRWDSGGEQYF.

V is TRBV2 and J is TRBJ1-5; the D gene is possibly TRBD1 (5 bases). The CDR3 length is 15 residues. Looked up from germline, CDR1 is SNHLY and CDR2 is FYNNEI. V was trimmed by 6 bases and J by 3 bases, leaving 15 bases between them. In nucleotides, the CDR3 is TGTGCCAGCAGATTGGAAGGGGTGGCCAATCAGCCCCAGCATTTT. Amino acids: CASRLEGVANQPQHF.

This clone was observed a few times. In nucleotides, the CDR3 is TGTGCCAGCTCACCCCGCCTGGGCCTGAACACTGAAGCTTTCTTT. It specifies CASSPRLGLNTEAFF. The chain couples TRBV18 to TRBJ1-1; D is unresolved. Germline loops: CDR1 KGHSH, CDR2 LQKENI. The germline V and J ends were trimmed by 3 bases and 0 bases, with 11 bases remaining between them. CDR3 size: 15 residues. Full variable domain (outside the CDR3, taken from reference TRBV18 and TRBJ1-1): NAGVMQNPRHLVRRRGQEARLRCSPMKGHSHVYWYRQLPEEGLKFMVYLQKENIIDESGMPKERFSAEFPKEGPSILRIQQVVRGDSAAYFCASSPRLGLNTEAFFGQGTRLTVV.

This clone is a singleton in its sample. This chain connects TRBV28 to TRBJ1-1, with D perhaps TRBD1 (5 bases). CDR1 is MDHEN, CDR2 SYDVKM, per germline. The CDR3 is made up of 15 amino acids. Deletions cut 4 bases from V and 6 bases from J, with 18 bases between. CDR3 in amino acids: CASSSQRGGEAEAFF. Written as DNA, the CDR3 is TGTGCCAGCAGTTCCCAGCGTGGGGGGGAGGCTGAAGCTTTCTTT.

This clone was observed a single time. This chain links TRBV10-3 with TRBJ2-1, with 11 bases aligning to TRBD2. The trim removed 2 bases at V and 4 bases at J, leaving 4 bases unmatched. This CDR3 is built from 16 residues. From germline, CDR1 is ENHRY and CDR2 SYGVKD. The CDR3 sequence: CAISEPSGRSYNEQFF. The CDR3 DNA follows: TGTGCCATCAGTGAGCCTAGCGGGAGGAGTTACAATGAGCAGTTCTTC.

V and J are TRBV4-2 and TRBJ1-6; perhaps TRBD1 as D (6 bases). V lost 1 base and J 9 bases, leaving 19 bases between the germline ends. The germline V gene has CDR1 LGHNA and CDR2 YNFKEQ. The CDR3 runs to 17 residues. The CDR3 is CASSQGETGGAGSPLHF. The CDR3 region has the DNA TGTGCCAGCAGCCAAGGGGAAACGGGGGGCGCGGGTTCACCCCTCCACTTT.

The J gene is TRBJ2-7, the V gene TRBV5-5; 9 bases line up with TRBD1. The CDR3 is 14 residues long. V shed 4 bases, J shed 3 bases, and the junction held 5 bases outside the gene matches. The germline gives CDR1 SGHKS, CDR2 YYEKEE (reference sequence). The CDR3 DNA follows: TGTGCCAGCAGCCTTGACAGGGGGGTCTACGAGCAGTACTTC. Encoded protein: CASSLDRGVYEQYF.

This sequence joins TRBV7-7 and TRBJ1-3; D is uncertain. The CDR3 spans 13 residues. Trimming took 5 bases from V and 0 from J, leaving 5 bases between them. CDR1 is SSHAT, CDR2 FNYEAQ, per germline (reference sequence). CDR3 amino acids: CASSAGSGNTIYF. The CDR3 DNA is TGTGCCAGCAGCGCGGGCTCTGGAAACACCATATATTTT.

This clone was seen once. The gene calls are TRBV14 and TRBJ2-7, with D maybe TRBD2 (5 bases). This CDR3 is 18 amino acids long. CDR1 is SGHDN, CDR2 FVKESK, per germline. V gave up 1 base and J gave up 6 bases, with 25 bases separating them. CDR3 nucleotide sequence: TGTGCCAGCAGCCAAGTGATTGAGGGCATTCGCCTTGGTGGCGAGCAGTACTTC. It specifies CASSQVIEGIRLGGEQYF.